This T cell receptor (beta chain) was captured in a study of T cells in Graves' hyperthyroidism and ophthalmopathy. Study at large: Peripheral blood sampling occurred at initial diagnosis, before any treatment. Findings and caveats of the study: From stable hyperthyroidism, ophthalmopathy was separated by a 13 V-J model.

Researchers barred patients who had uncontrolled infection, other autoimmune disease, pregnancy or lactation. This clonotype showed up just a few times. The antigen remains undetermined. This CDR3 contains 15 residues. J gave up 8 bases and V 5 bases, and 10 bases lay outside the gene matches. The germline V gene has CDR1 LNHDA and CDR2 SQIVND (reference sequence). RNA transcripts gave rise to amplified TCR beta CDR3 regions. The study used the HTBI primer set for a first-round RT-PCR of the TCR CDR3. TCRdb itself ran the multiplex PCR reads through MiXCR, one entry per CDR3 protein. The table lists around 500,000 distinct CDR3 sequences, approximately 15% of them singletons.

Sample: blood. This rearrangement joins TRBV19 to TRBJ2-1, with 9 bases identical to TRBD2. This receptor was taken from a woman between 35 and 50 years old with Graves' hyperthyroidism. The CDR3 region is CASSRGTSSFDEQFF. DNA for the CDR3: TGTGCCAGTAGTCGCGGGACTAGCAGTTTCGATGAGCAGTTCTTC.